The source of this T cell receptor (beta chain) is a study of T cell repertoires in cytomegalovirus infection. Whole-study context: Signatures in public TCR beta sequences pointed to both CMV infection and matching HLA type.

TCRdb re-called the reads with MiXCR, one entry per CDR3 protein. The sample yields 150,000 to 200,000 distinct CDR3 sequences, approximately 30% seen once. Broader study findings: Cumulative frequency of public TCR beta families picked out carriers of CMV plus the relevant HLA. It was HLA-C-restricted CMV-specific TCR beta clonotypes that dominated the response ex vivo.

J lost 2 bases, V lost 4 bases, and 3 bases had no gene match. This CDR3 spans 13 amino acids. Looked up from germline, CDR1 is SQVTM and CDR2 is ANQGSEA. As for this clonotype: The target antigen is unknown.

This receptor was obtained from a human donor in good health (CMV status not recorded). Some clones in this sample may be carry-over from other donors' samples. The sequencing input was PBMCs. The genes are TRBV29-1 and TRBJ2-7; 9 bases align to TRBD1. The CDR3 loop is CSVGTGDTYEQYF. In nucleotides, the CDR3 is TGCAGCGTTGGGACAGGGGATACCTACGAGCAGTACTTC.